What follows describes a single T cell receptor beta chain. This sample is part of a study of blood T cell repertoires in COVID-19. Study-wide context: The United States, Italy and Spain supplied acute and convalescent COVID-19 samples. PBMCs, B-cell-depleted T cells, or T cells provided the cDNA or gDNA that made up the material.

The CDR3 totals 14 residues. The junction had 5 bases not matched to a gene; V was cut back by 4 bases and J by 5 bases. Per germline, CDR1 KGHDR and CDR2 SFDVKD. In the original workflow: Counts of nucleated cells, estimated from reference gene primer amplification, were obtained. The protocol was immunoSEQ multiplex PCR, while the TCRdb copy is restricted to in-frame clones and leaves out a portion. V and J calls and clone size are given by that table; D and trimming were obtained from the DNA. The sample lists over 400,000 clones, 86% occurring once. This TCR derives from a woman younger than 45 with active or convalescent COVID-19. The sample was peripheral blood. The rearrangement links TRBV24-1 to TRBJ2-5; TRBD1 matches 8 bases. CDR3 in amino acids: CATSDPDREETQYF. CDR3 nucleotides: TGTGCCACCAGTGACCCGGACAGGGAGGAGACCCAGTACTTC.